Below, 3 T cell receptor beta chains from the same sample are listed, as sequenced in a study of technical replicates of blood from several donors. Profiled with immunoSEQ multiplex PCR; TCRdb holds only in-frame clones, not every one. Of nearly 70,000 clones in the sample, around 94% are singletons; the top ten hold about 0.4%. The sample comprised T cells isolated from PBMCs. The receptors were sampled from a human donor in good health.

CDR3 sequence reads: CASSLDGGTYEQYF. In DNA, the CDR3 is TGCGCCAGCAGCTTGGATGGGGGGACCTACGAGCAGTACTTC. The rearrangement links TRBV5-1 to TRBJ2-7; a weak D match, TRBD2 (6 bases). CDR3 length: 14 amino acids. Germline V CDR1 and CDR2: SGHRS, YFSETQ. V was shortened by 0 bases and J by 2 bases, with 9 bases between the two germline ends.

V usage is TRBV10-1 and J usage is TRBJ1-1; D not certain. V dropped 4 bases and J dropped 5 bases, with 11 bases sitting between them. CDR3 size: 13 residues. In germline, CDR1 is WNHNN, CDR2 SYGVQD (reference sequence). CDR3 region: CASSAGRETEAFF. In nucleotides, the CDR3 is TGCGCCAGCAGTGCGGGCCGGGAGACTGAAGCTTTCTTT.

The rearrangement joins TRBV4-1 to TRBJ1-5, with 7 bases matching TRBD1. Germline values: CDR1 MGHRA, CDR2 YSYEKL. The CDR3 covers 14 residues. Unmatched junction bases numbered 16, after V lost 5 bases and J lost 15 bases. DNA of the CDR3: TGCGCCAGCAGCGAATTAGGGGGCTCCCCTGCACGGCATTTT. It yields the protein CASSELGGSPARHF.